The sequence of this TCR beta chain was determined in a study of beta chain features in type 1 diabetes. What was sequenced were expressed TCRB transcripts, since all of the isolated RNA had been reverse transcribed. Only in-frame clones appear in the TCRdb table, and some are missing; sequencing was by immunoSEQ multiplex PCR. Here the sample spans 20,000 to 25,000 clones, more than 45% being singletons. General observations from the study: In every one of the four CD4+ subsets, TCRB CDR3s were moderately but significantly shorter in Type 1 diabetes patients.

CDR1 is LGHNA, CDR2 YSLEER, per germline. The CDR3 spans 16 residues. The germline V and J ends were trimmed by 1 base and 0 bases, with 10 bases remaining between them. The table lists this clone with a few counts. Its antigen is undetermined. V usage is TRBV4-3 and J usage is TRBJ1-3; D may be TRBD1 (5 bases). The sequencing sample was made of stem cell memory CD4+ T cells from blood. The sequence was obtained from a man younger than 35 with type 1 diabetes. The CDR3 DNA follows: TGCGCCAGCAGCCAAGGAAGGGGTAGCTCTGGAAACACCATATATTTT. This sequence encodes CASSQGRGSSGNTIYF.